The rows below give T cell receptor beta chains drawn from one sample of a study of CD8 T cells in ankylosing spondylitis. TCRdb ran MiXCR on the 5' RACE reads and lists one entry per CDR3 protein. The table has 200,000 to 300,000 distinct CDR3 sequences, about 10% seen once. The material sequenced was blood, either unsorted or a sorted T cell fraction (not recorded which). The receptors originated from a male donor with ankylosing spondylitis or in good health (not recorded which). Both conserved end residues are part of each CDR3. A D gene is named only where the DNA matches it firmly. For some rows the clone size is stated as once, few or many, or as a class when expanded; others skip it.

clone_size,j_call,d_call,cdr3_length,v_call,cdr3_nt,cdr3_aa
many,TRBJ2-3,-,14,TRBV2,TGTGCCAGCAGTGGTAAAGCCGTCGGAGATACGCAGTATTTT,CASSGKAVGDTQYF
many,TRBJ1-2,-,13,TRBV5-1,TGCGCCAGCAGCCCACTTACGCACTATGGCTACACCTTC,CASSPLTHYGYTF
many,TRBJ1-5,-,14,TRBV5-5,TGTGCCAGCAGCTTGACAGGGAGAGATCAGCCCCAGCATTTT,CASSLTGRDQPQHF
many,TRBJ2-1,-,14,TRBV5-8,TGTGCCAGCGTCGGACCGAGCTCCTACAATGAGCAGTTCTTC,CASVGPSSYNEQFF
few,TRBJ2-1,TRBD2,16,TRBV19,TGTGCCACCACGGAACTAGCGGGAGTCCCCTACAATGAGCAGTTCTTC,CATTELAGVPYNEQFF
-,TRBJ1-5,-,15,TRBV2,TGTGCCAGCAGTGAAGAGGAGGGTTGGGGTCAGCCCCAGCATTTT,CASSEEEGWGQPQHF
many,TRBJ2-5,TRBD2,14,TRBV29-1,TGCAGCGTTGCTACTAGCGGACCCCAAGAGACCCAGTACTTC,CSVATSGPQETQYF
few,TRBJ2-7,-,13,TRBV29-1,TGCAGCGTTGAAACCAGCTCTAGATACGAGCAGTACTTC,CSVETSSRYEQYF
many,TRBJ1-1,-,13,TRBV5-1,TGCGCCAGCAGCTTCGCGGACAGCCCTGAAGCTTTCTTT,CASSFADSPEAFF
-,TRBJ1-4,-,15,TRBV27,TGTGCCAGCAGTTTGAGAAGAGCAACTAATGAAAAACTGTTTTTT,CASSLRRATNEKLFF
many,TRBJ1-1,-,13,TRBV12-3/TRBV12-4,TGTGCCAGCAGCAGCACCCCAGGGAGGGAAGCTTTCTTT,CASSSTPGREAFF
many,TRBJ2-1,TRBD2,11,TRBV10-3,TGTGCCATCAACGGGGGGAATGAGCAGTTCTTC,CAINGGNEQFF
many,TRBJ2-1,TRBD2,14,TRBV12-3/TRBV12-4,TGTGCCAGCAGTAAACGTCTAGCGGGGAATGAGCAGTTCTTC,CASSKRLAGNEQFF
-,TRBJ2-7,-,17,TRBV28,TGTGCCAGCAGTTTCTACTCGTCGGGGGGCGCGTTCTACGAGCAGTACTTC,CASSFYSSGGAFYEQYF
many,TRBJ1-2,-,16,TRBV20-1,TGCAGTGCTAGGGTCCCGGGACTGGGAGCTAACTATGGCTACACCTTC,CSARVPGLGANYGYTF
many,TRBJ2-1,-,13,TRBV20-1,TGCAGTGCCACTAAGGGCTCCTACAATGAGCAGTTCTTC,CSATKGSYNEQFF